This T cell receptor (beta chain) was sequenced during a study of beta chain features in type 1 diabetes. The study's findings and limits: There were fewer insertions and more deletions at the VDJ junctions of type 1 diabetes patients.

This clone was observed a few times. The antigen remains unidentified. Sequenced material consisted of expressed TCRB transcripts (all of the isolated RNA was reverse transcribed). Repertoires were generated with immunoSEQ multiplex PCR, while TCRdb's copy carries only in-frame clones and drops some. The table shows around 250,000 clones, with 13% to 15% occurring only once. The trim removed 9 bases at V and 6 bases at J, leaving 4 bases unmatched. The CDR3 is made up of 12 amino acids. CDR1 and CDR2 from the germline V gene are SNHLY and FYNNEI. The source is a woman aged 40 to 50 in good health. The sequenced sample was naive CD4+ T cells from blood. The chain combines TRBV2 with TRBJ2-1, with 8 bases fitting TRBD1. The CDR3 loop is CASARGPNEQFF. The CDR3 bases are TGTGCCAGTGCCAGGGGGCCCAATGAGCAGTTCTTC.